In this sample, the clone carrying this T cell receptor (beta chain) turned up many times. After removal of 3 bases from V and 7 bases from J, the junction contained 7 bases not matched to a gene. The CDR3 consists of 13 residues. From germline, CDR1 is SQVTM and CDR2 ANQGSEA. Each CDR3 protein gets one entry after TCRdb re-called the RACE reads with MiXCR. The sample lists roughly 380,000 distinct CDR3 sequences, roughly 5% occurring once. As to time point: patch test 1, 2 weeks after DPC sensitization. The treatment: therapeutic diphenylcyclopropenone sensitization with weekly scalp DPC. These data originate in a study of human T cells and chemical hapten exposure.

The sequencing here drew on whole blood, taken in connection with sensitization to the hapten diphenylcyclopropenone (DPC). The sequence was obtained from a woman aged 50 to 65 with alopecia areata. Some clones in this sample may be carry-over from other donors' samples. The chain links TRBV29-1 to TRBJ1-2, with 8 positions matching TRBD1. The CDR3 reads CSVDYQGAGGYTF. CDR3 sequence (DNA): TGCAGCGTTGACTATCAGGGGGCAGGTGGCTACACCTTC.